This is a list of T cell receptor beta chains from one sample in a study of T cells in Graves' hyperthyroidism and ophthalmopathy. One entry per CDR3 protein, called by TCRdb with MiXCR from the multiplex PCR reads. Of fewer than 400,000 distinct CDR3 sequences listed, about 15% were seen once; the top ten hold around 30%. The specimen sequenced was blood. The source of these receptors is a woman under 30 with Graves' hyperthyroidism that later progressed to Graves' ophthalmopathy. Both conserved end residues are part of each CDR3. The D gene is left open where the match is weak. The size field is filled for only some rows; it gives once, few, many or a size class.

TGTGCCAGCAGCTCCGAGCGTCAGGGTGAAAAACTGTTTTTT,CASSSERQGEKLFF,14,TRBV2,.,TRBJ1-4,.
TGTGCCACCAGTGCTGGAAGGGGAAATCGAGCGGGAGCTTACAATGAGCAGTTCTTC,CATSAGRGNRAGAYNEQFF,19,TRBV24-1,TRBD2,TRBJ2-1,few
TGTGCCAGCAGCGTAGATGGCAGGGGGGCCTATAATTCACCCCTCCACTTT,CASSVDGRGAYNSPLHF,17,TRBV9,TRBD1,TRBJ1-6,few
TGTGCCAGCAGGGATTCGAGAGGGACAGTACACACCGGGGAGCTGTTTTTT,CASRDSRGTVHTGELFF,17,TRBV4-2,TRBD1,TRBJ2-2,.
TGCGCCAGCAGCCAAGATGGGTGGACGGAGCAGTACTTC,CASSQDGWTEQYF,13,TRBV4-1,.,TRBJ2-7,many
TGTGCCAGCAACAGGGGGATCTCCTACGAGCAGTACTTC,CASNRGISYEQYF,13,TRBV6-1,TRBD1,TRBJ2-7,few
TGTGCCAGCAGCAGAGCTAGCGGGGGGGCCACCGGGGAGCTGTTTTTT,CASSRASGGATGELFF,16,TRBV9,TRBD2,TRBJ2-2,few
TGTGCCAGCAGTTCGTACGAGACAGATACGCAGTATTTT,CASSSYETDTQYF,13,TRBV28,.,TRBJ2-3,many
TGTGCCAGCAGCCCGTTAGTCTGGCAGGGGATAAACAAAAACATTCAGTACTTC,CASSPLVWQGINKNIQYF,18,TRBV11-2,.,TRBJ2-4,many
TGTGCCAGCAGTGTTATCACAGGGGGAATCGAACAGCCCCAGCATTTT,CASSVITGGIEQPQHF,16,TRBV2,TRBD1,TRBJ1-5,many
TGTGCCAGCAGTTTTGAGCCCGGGACAGGAGTACAAGAGACCCAGTACTTC,CASSFEPGTGVQETQYF,17,TRBV28,TRBD1,TRBJ2-5,.
TGTGCCAGCAGTCGCCTCCCCTCACAGGGAGTCTACGAGCAGTACTTC,CASSRLPSQGVYEQYF,16,TRBV28,.,TRBJ2-7,many
TGTGCCAGCAGCTTGTGGGAAGGTCAGCCCCAGCATTTT,CASSLWEGQPQHF,13,TRBV5-5,.,TRBJ1-5,many
TGTGCCGCGGAGGCTATTTACAATGAGCAGTTCTTC,CAAEAIYNEQFF,12,TRBV2,.,TRBJ2-1,many
TGTGCCAGCAGCTTAGCAGGGCAGGGCCCGTTCTTC,CASSLAGQGPFF,12,TRBV7-9,.,TRBJ2-1,.
TGTGCCAGCAGCGTAGATGGGGGAAGTCTTCAGCCCCAGCATTTT,CASSVDGGSLQPQHF,15,TRBV9,.,TRBJ1-5,many
TGTGCCAGCAGTTTAATGGTAGCGGGAGGGCCGGGCAATGAGCAGTTCTTC,CASSLMVAGGPGNEQFF,17,TRBV27,TRBD2,TRBJ2-1,many
TGCGCCAGCAGCTCCAAAATTTCGGGGGCCGGGGAGCTGTTTTTT,CASSSKISGAGELFF,15,TRBV5-1,.,TRBJ2-2,few
TGTGCCAGCAGTTCCCACAGGGACAATGAGCAGTTCTTC,CASSSHRDNEQFF,13,TRBV27,.,TRBJ2-1,many
TGTGCCAGCAGCTTGCGGGCCTTCAATCAGCCCCAGCATTTT,CASSLRAFNQPQHF,14,TRBV7-2,.,TRBJ1-5,few
TGCAGTGCTAGGCGGGCGGGAGCTATCCCCTACGAGCAGTACTTC,CSARRAGAIPYEQYF,15,TRBV20-1,TRBD2,TRBJ2-7,many
TGTGCCAGCAGTTCACAAAATACGGGCCCCTCACCCCAGCATTTT,CASSSQNTGPSPQHF,15,TRBV28,.,TRBJ1-5,many
TGTGCCAGCAGCCAAGATCGCTTATCTGGAAACACCATATATTTT,CASSQDRLSGNTIYF,15,TRBV14,.,TRBJ1-3,.
TGCAGCGTTGAACTAACCGGACCCTACGAGCAGTACTTC,CSVELTGPYEQYF,13,TRBV29-1,.,TRBJ2-7,.
TGTGCCAGCAGTCTGCGGGGGGAGGTCAATCAGCCCCAGCATTTT,CASSLRGEVNQPQHF,15,TRBV28,.,TRBJ1-5,many